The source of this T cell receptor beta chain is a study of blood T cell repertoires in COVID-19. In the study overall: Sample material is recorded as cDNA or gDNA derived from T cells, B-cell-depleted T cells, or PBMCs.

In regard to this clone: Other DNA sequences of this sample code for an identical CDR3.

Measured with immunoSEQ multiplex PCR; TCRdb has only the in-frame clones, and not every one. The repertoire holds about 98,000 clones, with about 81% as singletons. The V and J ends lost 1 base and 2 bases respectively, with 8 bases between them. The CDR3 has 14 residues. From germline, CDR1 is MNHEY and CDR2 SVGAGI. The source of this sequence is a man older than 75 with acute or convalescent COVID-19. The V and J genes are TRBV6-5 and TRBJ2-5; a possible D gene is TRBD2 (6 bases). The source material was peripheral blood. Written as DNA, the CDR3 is TGTGCCAGCAGTTACTTCGGGGGACAAGAGACCCAGTACTTC. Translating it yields CASSYFGGQETQYF.